Listed here are 26 T cell receptor beta chains from one sample, sequenced in a study of blood T cell repertoires in COVID-19. Using immunoSEQ multiplex PCR, the repertoire was profiled, and TCRdb retains in-frame clones only, with some absent. The sample shows roughly 250,000 clones, approximately 91% of them seen only once. The sequencing sample was made of PBMCs or T cells enriched from blood (not recorded which). These receptors were collected from a woman between 40 and 50 years old with acute COVID-19.

The chain is built from TRBV2 and TRBJ1-1; no firm D call. Germline CDR1 reads SNHLY; CDR2 reads FYNNEI. The CDR3 spans 13 residues. The germline V and J ends were trimmed by 4 bases and 6 bases, with 12 bases remaining between them. Here the CDR3 reads CASSVGVTPEAFF. CDR3 sequence (DNA): TGTGCCAGCAGTGTCGGGGTAACGCCTGAAGCTTTCTTT.

This chain links TRBV7-3 with TRBJ1-1; D gene ambiguous. This CDR3 has 14 residues. Germline V gene lookup returns CDR1 SGHTA and CDR2 FQGTGA. Trimming stripped 5 bases from V and 4 bases from J, with 14 bases between. The CDR3 bases are TGTGCCAGCAGCCCGAACACGAGGAGCACTGAAGCTTTCTTT. This gives the protein CASSPNTRSTEAFF.

This clone was seen a handful of times. The rearrangement joins TRBV2 to TRBJ2-3; a possible D gene is TRBD2 (5 bases). Germline V gene lookup returns CDR1 SNHLY and CDR2 FYNNEI. The germline V and J ends were trimmed by 0 bases and 1 base, with 8 bases remaining between them. CDR3 length: 15 residues. CDR3 sequence reads: CASSEAGVRTDTQYF. CDR3 nucleotide sequence: TGTGCCAGCAGTGAAGCGGGAGTCCGCACAGATACGCAGTATTTT. Based on the CDR3 plus reference TRBV2 and TRBJ2-3, the full variable domain is EPEVTQTPSHQVTQMGQEVILRCVPISNHLYFYWYRQILGQKVEFLVSFYNNEISEKSEIFDDQFSVERPDGSNFTLKIRSTKLEDSAMYFCASSEAGVRTDTQYFGPGTRLTVL.

The V gene is TRBV7-3, the J gene TRBJ2-3; 12 bases match TRBD2. This CDR3 region has 19 residues. V lost 0 bases to trimming and J lost 4 bases; unmatched junction nucleotides: 11. Per the germline V gene, CDR1 is SGHTA and CDR2 is FQGTGA. This CDR3 reads CASSLTGPSGGAGADTQYF. The DNA for the CDR3 is TGTGCCAGCAGCTTAACGGGCCCTAGCGGGGGGGCCGGCGCAGATACGCAGTATTTT.

This chain joins TRBV7-6 and TRBJ2-7, with TRBD2 matching over 9 bases. The CDR3 length is 15 residues. Germline CDR1 reads SGHVS; CDR2 reads FNYEAQ. Trimming at V came to 3 bases and at J to 3 bases, leaving 6 bases not matched to a gene. The CDR3 spells CASSLGSGSFYEQYF. In DNA, the CDR3 is TGTGCCAGCAGCTTGGGTAGCGGGAGCTTCTACGAGCAGTACTTC.

The chain employs TRBV2 and TRBJ1-2; maybe TRBD1 (6 bases). Germline CDR1 and CDR2: SNHLY and FYNNEI. The CDR3 length is 17 residues. The V end lost 6 bases, the J end lost 3 bases, and 23 bases lay between the germline ends. The CDR3 here is CASRNTGLRRGDYGYTF. The CDR3, as DNA: TGTGCCAGCAGGAACACAGGGTTAAGGAGAGGGGACTATGGCTACACCTTC.

This clone was picked up a small number of times. This rearrangement joins TRBV28 to TRBJ1-5; no clear D gene. V lost 5 bases to trimming and J lost 0 bases, with 5 bases between them. This CDR3 region has 13 residues. Germline V gene data show CDR1 as MDHEN and CDR2 as SYDVKM. The chain's CDR3 is CASSPDSNQPQHF. The DNA for the CDR3 is TGTGCCAGCAGTCCAGATAGCAATCAGCCCCAGCATTTT.

V usage is TRBV30 and J usage is TRBJ1-2; D unclear. V was cut by 5 bases and J by 4 bases, with 11 bases left in between. Germline V lookup: CDR1 GTSNPN, CDR2 SVGIG (reference sequence). This CDR3 is built from 12 residues. This CDR3 reads CAWGGGPYGYTF. Here the CDR3 DNA reads TGTGCCTGGGGCGGCGGCCCCTATGGCTACACCTTC.

This sequence joins TRBV3-1 (or the pseudogene TRBV3-2) and TRBJ1-5; unclear D gene. Germline CDR1 and CDR2: LGHDT and YNNKEL (reference sequence). CDR3 size: 13 residues. V was trimmed by 0 bases and J by 12 bases, leaving 12 bases between them. This CDR3 is CASSQDWRSYQHF. CDR3 DNA: TGTGCCAGCAGCCAAGATTGGAGGTCCTACCAGCATTTT.

The rearrangement joins TRBV5-1 to TRBJ2-1; 9 nucleotides align to TRBD1. Losses at the gene ends were 6 bases for V and 6 bases for J; bases not matched to a gene: 7. This CDR3 spans 14 amino acids. CDR1 is SGHRS, CDR2 YFSETQ, per germline. The CDR3 nucleotides read TGCGCCAGCAAACAGGGGGCTACGGGCAATGAGCAGTTCTTC. This gives the protein CASKQGATGNEQFF.

The rearrangement uses TRBV6-5 and TRBJ1-2; TRBD1 is a possible D gene (5 bases). CDR3 length: 12 residues. Germline CDR1 and CDR2: MNHEY and SVGAGI. The V end was cut by 6 bases, the J end by 5 bases, with 10 bases between. CDR3 amino acids: CASRHGGYGYTF. The CDR3 coding sequence is TGTGCCAGCAGGCACGGGGGGTATGGCTACACCTTC.

This chain connects TRBV5-4 to TRBJ1-1; D remains unclear. Germline assignment: CDR1 SGHNT and CDR2 YYREEE (reference sequence). The V gene lost 4 bases and the J gene lost 5 bases, with 15 bases spanning the gap. This CDR3 has 14 amino acids. The CDR3 protein is CASSLDLGSTEAFF. The CDR3 coding sequence is TGTGCCAGCAGCCTCGACCTGGGGAGTACTGAAGCTTTCTTT.

The chain recombines TRBV3-1 (or the pseudogene TRBV3-2) with TRBJ1-1; D is unresolved. V was clipped by 4 bases and J by 0 bases, with 9 bases between them. Germline V lookup: CDR1 LGHDT, CDR2 YNNKEL (reference sequence). The CDR3 is 14 amino acids. In DNA form, the CDR3 reads TGTGCCAGCAGCCCCTCTTTAATGAACACTGAAGCTTTCTTT. It is translated as CASSPSLMNTEAFF.

This clone was seen just once. The chain employs TRBV2 and TRBJ1-2, with D maybe TRBD1 (5 bases). Trimming took 2 bases from V and 4 from J, leaving 11 bases between them. The germline V gene has CDR1 SNHLY and CDR2 FYNNEI. The CDR3 totals 14 residues. This CDR3 is CASSEQVGPYGYTF. CDR3 sequence (DNA): TGTGCCAGCAGTGAACAGGTGGGGCCCTATGGCTACACCTTC.

This chain joins TRBV7-9 and TRBJ2-7; tentatively, D is TRBD2 (5 bases). CDR1 and CDR2 from the germline V gene are SEHNR and FQNEAQ (reference sequence). Trimming took 6 bases from V and 2 from J, leaving 14 bases between them. This CDR3 is 14 amino acids long. CDR3 in amino acids: CASRTDSPPYEQYF. The CDR3 region has the DNA TGTGCCAGCAGAACGGACTCCCCCCCCTACGAGCAGTACTTC.

The chain joins TRBV29-1 to TRBJ1-1, with TRBD1 matching 9 bases. CDR3 size: 12 residues. CDR1 is SQVTM, CDR2 ANQGSEA, per germline. Germline trimming cut 4 bases from V and 7 bases from J; bases unmatched to any gene: 4. The CDR3 reads CSVVQGAFEAFF. Here the CDR3 DNA reads TGCAGCGTTGTACAGGGGGCCTTTGAAGCTTTCTTT.

This clone was seen only once. The chain has TRBV7-8 and TRBJ2-3, with D perhaps matching TRBD1 (5 bases). Germline V gene data show CDR1 as SGHVS and CDR2 as FQNEAQ. The ends were cut back, 5 bases at V and 3 bases at J, with 18 bases in the middle. This CDR3 region has 16 residues. For the CDR3, the DNA is TGTGCCAGCAGCCTGTCCGGCACAGGAAGGACAGATACGCAGTATTTT. Translated, it gives CASSLSGTGRTDTQYF.

This clone was counted a single time. This rearrangement joins TRBV3-1 (or the pseudogene TRBV3-2) to TRBJ2-7, with 7 bases aligning to TRBD1. Trimming removed 1 base from V and 6 bases from J; junction bases left unmatched: 6. The CDR3 length is 14 residues. In germline, CDR1 is LGHDT, CDR2 YNNKEL (reference sequence). CDR3 coding DNA: TGTGCCAGCAGCCAAGGGACAGGATGGGGCGAGCAGTACTTC. It translates to CASSQGTGWGEQYF.

The CDR3 bases are TGTGCCAGCAGCTCCAACCTAGGGACTAGCGGGAAAGAGACCCAGTACTTC. Translation: CASSSNLGTSGKETQYF. V usage is TRBV7-6 and J usage is TRBJ2-5; 13 bases agree with TRBD2. The CDR3 is 17 residues long. V was pared by 4 bases and J by 3 bases, with 8 bases of the junction left unmatched. Germline-derived CDR1 and CDR2 are SGHVS and FNYEAQ.

The CDR3 bases are TGTGCCAGTAGTAGCCCAGGGGGATCCAAAAACATTCAGTACTTC. It translates to CASSSPGGSKNIQYF. The chain employs TRBV19 and TRBJ2-4; TRBD1 agrees at 7 bases. J was trimmed by 2 bases and V by 4 bases; bases with no gene match: 5. The CDR3 spans 15 residues. Germline CDR1 is LNHDA and CDR2 is SQIVND (reference sequence). Full variable domain (outside the CDR3, taken from reference TRBV19 and TRBJ2-4): DGGITQSPKYLFRKEGQNVTLSCEQNLNHDAMYWYRQDPGQGLRLIYYSQIVNDFQKGDIAEGYSVSREKKESFPLTVTSAQKNPTAFYLCASSSPGGSKNIQYFGAGTRLSVL.

J is TRBJ1-2 and V is TRBV19; no clear D gene. The CDR3 is 13 residues long. The germline V gene has CDR1 LNHDA and CDR2 SQIVND (reference sequence). V was cut by 3 bases and J by 8 bases, with 13 bases left in between. CDR3 DNA sequence: TGTGCCAGTAGTATCGAACGGGGTGGCGGCTACACCTTC. It translates to CASSIERGGGYTF.

The chain uses TRBV6-1 and TRBJ2-3, with D perhaps TRBD2 (6 bases). This CDR3 is built from 15 residues. From germline, CDR1 is MNHNS and CDR2 SASEGT. V lost 2 bases to trimming and J lost 2 bases, with 11 bases between them. As DNA, the CDR3 is TGTGCCAGCAGTGAACGGGGCGGGGTCACAGATACGCAGTATTTT. It specifies CASSERGGVTDTQYF.

CDR3 nucleotide sequence: TGTGCCAGCAGCCAAGGGGCGACAGGGGCTCGAGAGACCCAGTACTTC. Its protein is CASSQGATGARETQYF. The rearrangement joins TRBV3-1 (or the pseudogene TRBV3-2) to TRBJ2-5; TRBD1 matches 8 bases. The CDR3 covers 16 residues. Germline V gene data show CDR1 as LGHDT and CDR2 as YNNKEL (reference sequence). After removal of 1 base from V and 4 bases from J, the junction contained 8 bases not matched to a gene.

This chain uses TRBV18 with TRBJ2-1; 7 bases agree with TRBD1. V was pared by 1 base and J by 6 bases, with 0 bases of the junction left unmatched. The germline gives CDR1 KGHSH, CDR2 LQKENI. This CDR3 comprises 13 residues. The CDR3 coding sequence is TGTGCCAGCTCACCACGACAGGGCAATGAGCAGTTCTTC. Translating it yields CASSPRQGNEQFF.

This chain joins TRBV5-1 and TRBJ2-1, with 12 bases that match TRBD2. CDR3 length equals 16 residues. Trimming cost V 0 bases and J 10 bases; bases outside gene matches: 8. Looked up from germline, CDR1 is SGHRS and CDR2 is YFSETQ. Written as DNA, the CDR3 is TGCGCCAGCAGCTTGGTGGCTAGCGGGGGGGTCTCGGAGCAGTTCTTC. The encoded protein is CASSLVASGGVSEQFF.

A single count supports this clone. This sequence joins TRBV5-1 and TRBJ2-3; D gene uncertain. The CDR3 spans 17 residues. V lost 0 bases, J lost 1 base, and 15 bases lay in between. From germline, CDR1 is SGHRS and CDR2 YFSETQ. The chain's CDR3 is CASSLGLSQLGTDTQYF. The CDR3 coding sequence is TGCGCCAGCAGCTTGGGACTGTCCCAACTTGGCACAGATACGCAGTATTTT.